This T cell receptor (beta chain) originates from a study of OX40 agonist ivuxolimab in advanced cancers. General observations from the study: Also present in some nonresponders was a low level of normalized T-cell clonal expansion. Expansion of clones was among the lowest in partial responders at 0.1-3.0 mg/kg.

CDR1 and CDR2 from the germline V gene are SGHTA and FQGNSA. The length of the CDR3 is 13 residues. V was shortened by 5 bases and J by 6 bases, with 12 bases between the two germline ends. Blood sampling took place at baseline, cycle 4 day 1, and cycle 7 day 1. Measured with immunoSEQ multiplex PCR; TCRdb has only the in-frame clones, and not every one. The sample lists approximately 82,000 clones, approximately 87% occurring once. Notes on this clone: Its specificity is not known.

The gene calls are TRBV7-2 and TRBJ2-3; D uncertain. Sequenced here: CD4+ or CD8+ T cells sorted from blood, sampled in a trial of the OX40 agonist ivuxolimab. The TCR was taken from an adult with an advanced solid tumor such as melanoma, head and neck, liver or kidney cancer. The CDR3 coding sequence is TGTGCCAGCAGCAGGAGCCCGTATGATACGCAGTATTTT. It translates to CASSRSPYDTQYF.